This T cell receptor beta chain was identified in a study of a mutant IDH1 vaccine in newly diagnosed glioma (dated by TCRdb to the early 2020s). Study-wide context: Patients received eight vaccinations in weeks 1, 3, 5, 7, 11, 15, 19 and 23, corresponding to visits V03 through V10. Of the approximately 35 treated patients, approximately 62% were male and about 40% were female, and a mean age of about 37 years was recorded. Before enrollment, patients had received standard therapy of radiotherapy alone, temozolomide alone, or radiochemotherapy with temozolomide; most received the combination. Longitudinal TCRB deep sequencing was performed for about two dozen treated patients wherever samples were available for exploratory analyses. Peripheral blood was drawn at six visits: V03 (baseline), V05, V07, V10, V12 and V13. Vaccination was initiated 4-6 weeks after radiotherapy alone, or concurrently with temozolomide cycles in the chemotherapy-containing groups.

What the work shows at the level of the full study, not this receptor alone: The authors noted that analyses of patient blood samples could not be reproduced because of sample limitations. No apparent relationship was observed between pseudoprogression and alterations in the top peripheral T cell clonotypes detected by TCRB sequencing. Immune responses induced by the vaccine were seen in roughly 95% of patients across multiple MHC alleles. Availability determined which PBMC samples were chosen for TCRB deep sequencing.

Sequences ENHRY (CDR1) and SYGVKD (CDR2) are obtained from the germline V gene. From the cysteine through the phenylalanine, the CDR3 covers 14 amino acids. The CDR3 DNA has 42 bases and is translated from base 1. For this chain, trimming is 10 bases at the V end and 5 bases at the J end, and the number of junction bases without a gene match is 8. Reading the label with the study, this specimen's time point is: week 23, last vaccination. A 20-mer mutant IDH1 peptide at 300 micrograms in Montanide made up each vaccine dose, which was injected subcutaneously together with topical imiquimod. The donors had newly diagnosed IDH1-mutant astrocytomas of WHO grade 3 or 4 that showed loss of nuclear ATRX. The samples were drawn from NOA16, a multicentre, single-arm, open-label phase I trial in Germany that tested a mutant IDH1 peptide vaccine in humans for the first time. The DNeasy Blood and Tissue Kit was used to extract genomic DNA from EDTA blood for TCRB sequencing.

Regarding this clone: No cognate antigen has been identified for it. Base qualities are not recorded, but no much larger clone differs from it by a single base.

Library construction relied on the immunoSEQ multiplex PCR assay. Rearranged TCR beta chain sequences were amplified with the hsTCRB Kit following the manufacturer's protocol. TCRB libraries were sequenced on an Illumina MiSeq. Per the source publication's procedure: The kit vendor's proprietary platform handled demultiplexing, trimming and gene mapping. TCRdb holds this immuneACCESS table with in-frame rearrangements only. Some clones are missing; in checked studies, unresolved V genes explain under half, and the rest has no known cause. D and trimming come from the DNA, and the V and J calls and clone size come from that table. The sample table contains about 54,000 clones; only one count was recorded for about 89% of them. The ten largest clones take up around 1.5% of the sample.

The source material was PBMCs, sampled from a glioma patient whose treatment included an IDH1 peptide vaccine. The TCR originated in a man aged 40-55 years with glioma. The sequence links TRBV10-3 to TRBJ2-2; a stretch of 9 junction bases matches TRBD1. The nucleotides are TGTGCCACTCTGGGACAGGGTGGGACCGGGGAGCTGTTTTTT. Its translation reads: CATLGQGGTGELFF.